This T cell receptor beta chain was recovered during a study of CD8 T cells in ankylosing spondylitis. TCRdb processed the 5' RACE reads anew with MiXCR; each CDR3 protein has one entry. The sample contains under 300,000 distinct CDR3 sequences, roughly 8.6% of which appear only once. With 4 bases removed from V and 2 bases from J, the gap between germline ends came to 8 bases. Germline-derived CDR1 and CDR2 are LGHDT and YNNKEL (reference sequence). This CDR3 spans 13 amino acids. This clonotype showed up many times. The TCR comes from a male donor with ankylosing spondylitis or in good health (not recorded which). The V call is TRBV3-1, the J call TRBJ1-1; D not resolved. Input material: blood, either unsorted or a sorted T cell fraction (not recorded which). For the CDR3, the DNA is TGTGCCAGCAGCCCCCTTAGTAACACTGAAGCTTTCTTT. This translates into CASSPLSNTEAFF.